This T cell receptor (beta chain) was captured by sequencing in a study of early T cells in non-severe SARS-CoV-2 infection. The germline gives CDR1 MNHEY, CDR2 SVGEGT. This CDR3 has 16 residues. V was shortened by 0 bases and J by 1 base, with 11 bases between the two germline ends. This clonotype was picked up many times. TCRdb used MiXCR to reprocess the 5' RACE reads, holding one entry per CDR3 protein. The sample lists 50,000 to 65,000 distinct CDR3 sequences, about 9.1% occurring once. The chain couples TRBV6-2 or TRBV6-3 to TRBJ2-3; D might be TRBD1 (5 bases). This receptor was identified in an adult who was a healthcare worker with PCR-confirmed SARS-CoV-2 infection or an uninfected control (not recorded which). Source material: whole blood. The CDR3 region is CASSYSRQIRTDTQYF. CDR3 coding DNA: TGTGCCAGCAGTTACTCGAGACAGATCCGCACAGATACGCAGTATTTT.